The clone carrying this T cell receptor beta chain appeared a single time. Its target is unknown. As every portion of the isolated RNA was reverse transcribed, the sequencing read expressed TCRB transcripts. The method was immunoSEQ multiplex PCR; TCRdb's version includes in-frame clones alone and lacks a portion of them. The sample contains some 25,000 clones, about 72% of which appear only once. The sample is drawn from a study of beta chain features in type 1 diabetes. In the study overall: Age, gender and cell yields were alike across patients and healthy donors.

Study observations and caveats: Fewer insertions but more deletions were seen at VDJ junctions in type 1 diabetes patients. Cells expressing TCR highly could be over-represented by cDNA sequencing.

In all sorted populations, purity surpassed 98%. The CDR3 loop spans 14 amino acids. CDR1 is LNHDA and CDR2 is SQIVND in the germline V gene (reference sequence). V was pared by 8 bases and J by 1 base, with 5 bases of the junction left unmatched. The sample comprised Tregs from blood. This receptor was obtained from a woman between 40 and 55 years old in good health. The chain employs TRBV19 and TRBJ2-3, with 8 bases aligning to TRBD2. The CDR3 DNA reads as TGTGCCAGTGTTAAAGCGGGGGGCACAGATACGCAGTATTTT. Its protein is CASVKAGGTDTQYF.